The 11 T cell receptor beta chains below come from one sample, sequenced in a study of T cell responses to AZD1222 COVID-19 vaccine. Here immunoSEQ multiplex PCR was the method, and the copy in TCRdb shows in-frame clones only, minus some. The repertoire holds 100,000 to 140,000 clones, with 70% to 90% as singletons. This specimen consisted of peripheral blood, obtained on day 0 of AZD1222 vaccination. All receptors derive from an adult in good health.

CDR3 region: CASSPSTASDTQYF. CDR3 sequence (DNA): TGTGCCAGCTCACCTTCTACAGCCTCAGATACGCAGTATTTT. The chain joins TRBV18 to TRBJ2-3, with unresolved D. V dropped 3 bases and J dropped 4 bases, with 11 bases sitting between them. The germline V gene has CDR1 KGHSH and CDR2 LQKENI. The CDR3 totals 14 residues.

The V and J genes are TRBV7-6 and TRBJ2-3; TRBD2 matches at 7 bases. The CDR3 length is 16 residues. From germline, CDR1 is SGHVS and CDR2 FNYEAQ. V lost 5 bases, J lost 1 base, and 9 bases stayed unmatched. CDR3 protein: CASSRHTSDGTDTQYF. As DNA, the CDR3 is TGTGCCAGCAGCCGACACACTAGCGACGGCACAGATACGCAGTATTTT.

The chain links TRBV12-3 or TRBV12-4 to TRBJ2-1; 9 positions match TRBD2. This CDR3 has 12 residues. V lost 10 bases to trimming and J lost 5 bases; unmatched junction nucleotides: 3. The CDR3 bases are TGTGCCACGAAGCGGGAGGACAATGAGCAGTTCTTC. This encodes CATKREDNEQFF.

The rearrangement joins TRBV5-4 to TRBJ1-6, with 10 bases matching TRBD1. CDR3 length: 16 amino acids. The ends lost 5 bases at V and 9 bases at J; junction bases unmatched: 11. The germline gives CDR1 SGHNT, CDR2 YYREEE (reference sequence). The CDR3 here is CASRRNAGTGASPLHF. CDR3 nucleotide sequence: TGTGCCAGCAGGCGAAACGCCGGGACAGGGGCTTCACCCCTCCACTTT.

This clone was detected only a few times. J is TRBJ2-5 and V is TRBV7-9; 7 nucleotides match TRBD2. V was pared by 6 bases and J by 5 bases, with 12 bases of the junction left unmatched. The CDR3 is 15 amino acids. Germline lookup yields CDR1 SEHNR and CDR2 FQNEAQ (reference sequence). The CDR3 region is CASSSGRGLEETQYF. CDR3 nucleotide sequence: TGTGCCAGCAGTTCAGGGAGAGGACTAGAGGAGACCCAGTACTTC.

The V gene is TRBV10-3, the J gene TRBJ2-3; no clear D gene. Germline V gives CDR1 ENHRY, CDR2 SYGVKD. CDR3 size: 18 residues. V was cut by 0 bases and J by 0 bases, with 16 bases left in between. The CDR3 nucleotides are TGTGCCATCAGTGAGTCGATGTTTGGCGGAGCTAGCACAGATACGCAGTATTTT. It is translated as CAISESMFGGASTDTQYF.

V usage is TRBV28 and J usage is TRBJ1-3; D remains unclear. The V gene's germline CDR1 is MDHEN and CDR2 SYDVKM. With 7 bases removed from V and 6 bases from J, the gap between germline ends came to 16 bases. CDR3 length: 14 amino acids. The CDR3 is CASKQRVEENTIYF. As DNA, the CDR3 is TGTGCCAGCAAACAAAGGGTGGAGGAAAACACCATATATTTT.

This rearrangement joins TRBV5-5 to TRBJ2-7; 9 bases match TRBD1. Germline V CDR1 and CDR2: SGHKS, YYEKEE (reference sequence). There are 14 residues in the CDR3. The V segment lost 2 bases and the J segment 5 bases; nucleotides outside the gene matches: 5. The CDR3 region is CASSLYGQGNEQYF. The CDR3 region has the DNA TGTGCCAGCAGCTTATACGGACAGGGGAACGAGCAGTACTTC. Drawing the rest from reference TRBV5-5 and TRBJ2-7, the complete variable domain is DAGVTQSPTHLIKTRGQQVTLRCSPISGHKSVSWYQQVLGQGPQFIFQYYEKEERGRGNFPDRFSARQFPNYSSELNVNALLLGDSALYLCASSLYGQGNEQYFGPGTRLTVT.

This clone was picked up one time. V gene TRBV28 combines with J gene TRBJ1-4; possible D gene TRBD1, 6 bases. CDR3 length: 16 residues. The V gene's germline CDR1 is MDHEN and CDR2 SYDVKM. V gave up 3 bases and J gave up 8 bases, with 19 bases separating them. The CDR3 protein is CASSFNEGGGREKLFF. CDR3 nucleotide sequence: TGTGCCAGCAGTTTTAACGAAGGGGGGGGCCGGGAAAAACTGTTTTTT.

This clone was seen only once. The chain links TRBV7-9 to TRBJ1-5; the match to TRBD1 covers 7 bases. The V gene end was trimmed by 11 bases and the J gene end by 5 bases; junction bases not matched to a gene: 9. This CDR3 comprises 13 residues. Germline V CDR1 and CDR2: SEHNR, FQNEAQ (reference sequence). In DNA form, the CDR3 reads TGTGCCTGGAGCCAGGGGGGCGATCAGCCCCAGCATTTT. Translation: CAWSQGGDQPQHF.

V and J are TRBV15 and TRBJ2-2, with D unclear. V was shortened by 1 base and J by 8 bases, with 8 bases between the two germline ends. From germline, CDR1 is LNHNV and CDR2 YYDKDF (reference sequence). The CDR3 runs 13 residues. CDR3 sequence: CATSRVPSGELFF. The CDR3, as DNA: TGTGCCACCAGCAGAGTACCCTCGGGGGAGCTGTTTTTT.